Listed below are T cell receptor beta chains from one sample, sequenced in a study of blood T cell repertoires in COVID-19. Libraries were prepared by immunoSEQ multiplex PCR; TCRdb keeps only in-frame clonotypes and omits some of them. The sample has fewer than 150,000 clones; roughly 86% are singletons. The sequenced sample consisted of peripheral blood. The source of these receptors is a woman in her forties or fifties who had recovered from COVID-19. CDR3s include the opening cysteine and the closing phenylalanine or tryptophan. Fields, in order: D gene, J gene, clone size, V gene, CDR3 protein, CDR3 DNA. The D gene is left open where the match is weak. A clone size is listed for some rows: how often the clone was seen (once, few, many), or a class if it is expanded.

d_gene: TRBD2; j_gene: TRBJ2-1; abundance: -; v_gene: TRBV3-1/TRBV3-2; CDR3aa: CASSPSTSGALGEQFF; CDR3nt: TGTGCCAGCAGCCCCAGCACTAGCGGGGCGCTCGGTGAGCAGTTCTTC
d_gene: -; j_gene: TRBJ2-3; abundance: once; v_gene: TRBV7-2; CDR3aa: CASSFPGSATDTQYF; CDR3nt: TGTGCCAGCAGCTTTCCCGGTAGCGCCACAGATACGCAGTATTTT
d_gene: TRBD2; j_gene: TRBJ2-1; abundance: -; v_gene: TRBV15; CDR3aa: CATSKRRTTSGLHNEQFF; CDR3nt: TGTGCCACCAGCAAACGGAGAACTACTAGCGGGCTTCACAATGAGCAGTTCTTC
d_gene: TRBD2; j_gene: TRBJ2-1; abundance: -; v_gene: TRBV7-9; CDR3aa: CASSLRLLRGGTGEQFF; CDR3nt: TGTGCCAGCAGCTTAAGGTTATTGCGGGGGGGCACCGGTGAGCAGTTCTTC
d_gene: -; j_gene: TRBJ2-7; abundance: few; v_gene: TRBV11-2; CDR3aa: CASSLTRGGTEQYF; CDR3nt: TGTGCCAGCAGCTTAACCCGCGGGGGCACCGAGCAGTACTTC
d_gene: -; j_gene: TRBJ2-1; abundance: -; v_gene: TRBV12-3/TRBV12-4; CDR3aa: CASSLNVGVRLFF; CDR3nt: TGTGCCAGCAGTTTAAATGTGGGAGTCAGACTGTTCTTC
d_gene: TRBD1; j_gene: TRBJ1-1; abundance: -; v_gene: TRBV7-2; CDR3aa: CASSLERTGDEAFF; CDR3nt: TGTGCCAGCAGCTTAGAGAGGACAGGGGATGAAGCTTTCTTT
d_gene: TRBD1; j_gene: TRBJ2-1; abundance: -; v_gene: TRBV6-5; CDR3aa: CASSYSQGASYNEQFF; CDR3nt: TGTGCCAGCAGTTACTCACAGGGGGCATCCTACAATGAGCAGTTCTTC
d_gene: TRBD2; j_gene: TRBJ2-1; abundance: -; v_gene: TRBV4-1; CDR3aa: CASSQLPGLGSYNEQFF; CDR3nt: TGCGCCAGCAGCCAGTTACCGGGACTAGGCTCCTACAATGAGCAGTTCTTC
d_gene: TRBD2; j_gene: TRBJ2-7; abundance: -; v_gene: TRBV3-1/TRBV3-2; CDR3aa: CASSQVWLAGIYEQYF; CDR3nt: TGTGCCAGCAGCCAAGTGTGGCTAGCGGGGATCTACGAGCAGTACTTC
d_gene: -; j_gene: TRBJ2-3; abundance: once; v_gene: TRBV7-8; CDR3aa: CASSFGIAGAPTDTQYF; CDR3nt: TGTGCCAGCAGCTTTGGGATTGCGGGGGCCCCCACAGATACGCAGTATTTT
d_gene: -; j_gene: TRBJ1-6; abundance: -; v_gene: TRBV4-1; CDR3aa: CASSQETRDSPLHF; CDR3nt: TGCGCCAGCAGCCAAGAGACACGCGATTCACCCCTCCACTTT
d_gene: -; j_gene: TRBJ1-1; abundance: once; v_gene: TRBV18; CDR3aa: CASSPGGGGTEAFF; CDR3nt: TGTGCCAGCTCACCGGGGGGAGGCGGCACTGAAGCTTTCTTT
d_gene: -; j_gene: TRBJ2-7; abundance: -; v_gene: TRBV3-1/TRBV3-2; CDR3aa: CASSQSRYEQYF; CDR3nt: TGTGCCAGCAGCCAAAGTCGGTACGAGCAGTACTTC
d_gene: TRBD1; j_gene: TRBJ1-2; abundance: -; v_gene: TRBV19; CDR3aa: CASSMSALGTAYGYTF; CDR3nt: TGTGCCAGTAGTATGAGTGCTCTAGGGACAGCCTATGGCTACACCTTC
d_gene: TRBD1; j_gene: TRBJ1-2; abundance: -; v_gene: TRBV2; CDR3aa: CASSWDRAQGYTF; CDR3nt: TGTGCCAGCTCCTGGGACAGGGCCCAGGGCTACACCTTC
d_gene: -; j_gene: TRBJ1-2; abundance: -; v_gene: TRBV6-5; CDR3aa: CASKDRSRGYGYTF; CDR3nt: TGTGCCAGCAAAGACAGATCGCGGGGCTATGGCTACACCTTC
d_gene: TRBD2; j_gene: TRBJ2-1; abundance: few; v_gene: TRBV5-1; CDR3aa: CASSLSQGGDEQFF; CDR3nt: TGCGCCAGCAGCCTATCGCAGGGAGGGGACGAGCAGTTCTTC
d_gene: -; j_gene: TRBJ2-1; abundance: once; v_gene: TRBV4-3; CDR3aa: CASSRSPTRPPFDEQFF; CDR3nt: TGCGCCAGCAGCCGATCCCCGACTAGACCTCCTTTCGATGAGCAGTTCTTC
d_gene: TRBD1; j_gene: TRBJ2-7; abundance: -; v_gene: TRBV28; CDR3aa: CASSSGTGYEQYF; CDR3nt: TGTGCCAGCAGTTCCGGGACAGGCTACGAGCAGTACTTC
d_gene: TRBD2; j_gene: TRBJ2-5; abundance: once; v_gene: TRBV18; CDR3aa: CASSPRLAGGLETQYF; CDR3nt: TGTGCCAGCTCACCGCGGCTAGCGGGGGGATTGGAGACCCAGTACTTC
d_gene: -; j_gene: TRBJ2-7; abundance: -; v_gene: TRBV13; CDR3aa: CASSSNRLLTTHEQYF; CDR3nt: TGTGCCAGCAGCTCAAACCGACTCCTAACCACCCACGAGCAGTACTTC
d_gene: -; j_gene: TRBJ2-7; abundance: -; v_gene: TRBV19; CDR3aa: CASSNSAPGDEQYF; CDR3nt: TGTGCCAGTAGTAATAGCGCCCCAGGGGACGAGCAGTACTTC
d_gene: TRBD1; j_gene: TRBJ1-1; abundance: -; v_gene: TRBV13; CDR3aa: CASSLFLGQGAEAFF; CDR3nt: TGTGCCAGCAGCTTATTCCTGGGACAGGGGGCTGAAGCTTTCTTT
d_gene: TRBD1; j_gene: TRBJ2-7; abundance: -; v_gene: TRBV18; CDR3aa: CASSLSGQGTEQYF; CDR3nt: TGTGCCAGCTCACTATCGGGACAGGGAACCGAGCAGTACTTC
d_gene: -; j_gene: TRBJ1-3; abundance: -; v_gene: TRBV6-6; CDR3aa: CASSHRDTGNTIYF; CDR3nt: TGTGCCAGCAGTCACCGGGACACTGGAAACACCATATATTTT
d_gene: TRBD1; j_gene: TRBJ2-7; abundance: -; v_gene: TRBV9; CDR3aa: CASSGHRGLGYEQYF; CDR3nt: TGTGCCAGCAGCGGTCACAGGGGGCTCGGCTACGAGCAGTACTTC
d_gene: TRBD2; j_gene: TRBJ2-7; abundance: -; v_gene: TRBV6-6; CDR3aa: CATKLAGGTYEQYF; CDR3nt: TGTGCCACCAAACTAGCGGGAGGGACCTACGAGCAGTACTTC
d_gene: -; j_gene: TRBJ1-1; abundance: -; v_gene: TRBV5-5; CDR3aa: CASSLKANTEAFF; CDR3nt: TGTGCCAGCAGCTTAAAAGCGAACACTGAAGCTTTCTTT
d_gene: -; j_gene: TRBJ1-1; abundance: -; v_gene: TRBV2; CDR3aa: CASSSREGTEAFF; CDR3nt: TGTGCCAGCAGTTCCAGGGAAGGCACTGAAGCTTTCTTT
d_gene: -; j_gene: TRBJ2-1; abundance: few; v_gene: TRBV7-2; CDR3aa: CASSPEALGNEQFF; CDR3nt: TGTGCCAGCAGCCCCGAGGCCCTAGGTAATGAGCAGTTCTTC
d_gene: TRBD1; j_gene: TRBJ1-2; abundance: -; v_gene: TRBV29-1; CDR3aa: CSAGGEYGYTF; CDR3nt: TGCAGCGCAGGGGGCGAGTATGGCTACACCTTC
d_gene: TRBD1; j_gene: TRBJ2-7; abundance: -; v_gene: TRBV4-3; CDR3aa: CASSQGGTGVFNEQYF; CDR3nt: TGCGCCAGCAGCCAAGGAGGGACAGGGGTGTTCAACGAGCAGTACTTC
d_gene: -; j_gene: TRBJ1-1; abundance: -; v_gene: TRBV6-5; CDR3aa: CASSRTLNTEAFF; CDR3nt: TGTGCCAGCAGTCGAACACTGAACACTGAAGCTTTCTTT
d_gene: -; j_gene: TRBJ1-2; abundance: once; v_gene: TRBV4-1; CDR3aa: CASSQNYLRNYGYTF; CDR3nt: TGCGCCAGCAGCCAAAACTATTTGCGAAACTATGGCTACACCTTC
d_gene: TRBD1; j_gene: TRBJ2-7; abundance: -; v_gene: TRBV29-1; CDR3aa: CSVLTQGASYEQYF; CDR3nt: TGCAGCGTTCTCACACAGGGGGCTTCCTACGAGCAGTACTTC
d_gene: -; j_gene: TRBJ1-1; abundance: few; v_gene: TRBV7-9; CDR3aa: CASSPENTEAFF; CDR3nt: TGTGCCAGCAGCCCAGAAAATACTGAAGCTTTCTTT
d_gene: TRBD2; j_gene: TRBJ2-5; abundance: -; v_gene: TRBV7-6; CDR3aa: CASSPHLAGKETQYF; CDR3nt: TGTGCCAGCAGCCCCCACCTAGCGGGAAAAGAGACCCAGTACTTC
d_gene: TRBD2; j_gene: TRBJ2-7; abundance: -; v_gene: TRBV9; CDR3aa: CASSATSGVSYEQYF; CDR3nt: TGTGCCAGCAGCGCAACTAGCGGGGTGTCCTACGAGCAGTACTTC
d_gene: -; j_gene: TRBJ2-2; abundance: -; v_gene: TRBV5-1; CDR3aa: CASSRDSRTGELFF; CDR3nt: TGCGCCAGCAGCCGTGACTCACGCACCGGGGAGCTGTTTTTT
d_gene: -; j_gene: TRBJ2-3; abundance: -; v_gene: TRBV5-8; CDR3aa: CASSFLGTTDTQYF; CDR3nt: TGTGCCAGCAGCTTCCTCGGGACTACAGATACGCAGTATTTT
d_gene: -; j_gene: TRBJ1-2; abundance: -; v_gene: TRBV6-5; CDR3aa: CASRPGGGYGYTF; CDR3nt: TGTGCCAGCAGGCCGGGGGGTGGCTATGGCTACACCTTC
d_gene: TRBD2; j_gene: TRBJ2-7; abundance: -; v_gene: TRBV7-9; CDR3aa: CASSPLVAGIRYEQYF; CDR3nt: TGTGCCAGCAGTCCGTTAGTAGCGGGGATACGCTACGAGCAGTACTTC
d_gene: -; j_gene: TRBJ2-3; abundance: -; v_gene: TRBV10-2; CDR3aa: CASSDLSGTDTQYF; CDR3nt: TGCGCCAGCAGTGATCTTAGTGGCACAGATACGCAGTATTTT
d_gene: TRBD1; j_gene: TRBJ1-5; abundance: few; v_gene: TRBV25-1; CDR3aa: CASRGQGDNQPQHF; CDR3nt: TGTGCCAGCCGGGGACAGGGGGACAATCAGCCCCAGCATTTT
d_gene: TRBD1; j_gene: TRBJ2-1; abundance: once; v_gene: TRBV12-5; CDR3aa: CASGRGGSPFNEQFF; CDR3nt: TGTGCTAGTGGCCGAGGGGGCTCTCCCTTCAATGAGCAGTTCTTC
d_gene: TRBD2; j_gene: TRBJ2-7; abundance: -; v_gene: TRBV5-1; CDR3aa: CASSLPELAGALEQYF; CDR3nt: TGCGCCAGCAGCTTGCCCGAGCTAGCGGGGGCCCTCGAGCAGTACTTC
d_gene: TRBD1; j_gene: TRBJ1-5; abundance: few; v_gene: TRBV9; CDR3aa: CASSYRGGDNQPQHF; CDR3nt: TGTGCCAGCAGCTACCGAGGGGGCGACAATCAGCCCCAGCATTTT
d_gene: -; j_gene: TRBJ1-6; abundance: -; v_gene: TRBV27; CDR3aa: CASRLIQPNSPLHF; CDR3nt: TGTGCCAGCAGATTGATACAGCCCAATTCACCCCTCCACTTT
d_gene: -; j_gene: TRBJ1-3; abundance: few; v_gene: TRBV5-5; CDR3aa: CASSDYRIRSGNTIYF; CDR3nt: TGTGCCAGCAGCGATTACAGGATACGCTCTGGAAACACCATATATTTT